This T cell receptor (beta chain) emerged from a study of T cells in women clearing cervical HPV infection. As for the study in general: Controls were women whose single incident HPV16 infection cleared within 12 months without precancer or cancer. Overall study results and limits: Effector/memory and HPV-specific T cells were not isolated, and association timing is unknown. TRBV6-7 abundance was lower in cases than controls (around 0.1% versus 0.15%).

Generated by immunoSEQ multiplex PCR, the TCRdb table keeps only in-frame clones and is missing some. The listing contains some 16,000 clones. For this clone: The antigen remains unidentified. The sequence runs out 3 residues before the end of the CDR3; the remainder is reconstructed from the germline J gene.

The CDR3 spans 15 residues. The V gene lost 2 bases and the J gene lost 4 bases, with 15 bases spanning the gap. This clonotype originated in a woman aged 18 to 75 with a cervical HPV16 infection that either progressed to CIN3+ or cleared (not recorded which). V and J are TRBV5-3 and TRBJ1-1, with D perhaps TRBD1 (6 bases). TRBV5-3 is annotated as an ORF whose role is uncertain. The sequenced sample was blood buffy coat. The CDR3 DNA, read in part, is TGTGCCAGAAGCTTTAAGACAGGTTCGGGCACTGAA. Translated: CARSFKTGSGTE. The full CDR3 protein reads CARSFKTGSGTEAFF.